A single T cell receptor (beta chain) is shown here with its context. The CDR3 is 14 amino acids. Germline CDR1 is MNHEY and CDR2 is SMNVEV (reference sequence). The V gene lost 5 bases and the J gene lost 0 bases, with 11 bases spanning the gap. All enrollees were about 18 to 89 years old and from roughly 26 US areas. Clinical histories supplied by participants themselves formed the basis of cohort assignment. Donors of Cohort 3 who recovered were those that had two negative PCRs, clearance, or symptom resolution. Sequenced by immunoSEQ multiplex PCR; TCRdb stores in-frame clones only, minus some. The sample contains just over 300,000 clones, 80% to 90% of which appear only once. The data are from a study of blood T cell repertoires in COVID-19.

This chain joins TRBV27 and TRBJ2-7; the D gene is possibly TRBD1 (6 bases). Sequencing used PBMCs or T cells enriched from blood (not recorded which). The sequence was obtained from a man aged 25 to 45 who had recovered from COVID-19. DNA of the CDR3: TGTGCCAGCAGTACGACAGGTACCTCCTACGAGCAGTACTTC. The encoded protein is CASSTTGTSYEQYF.